A selection of T cell receptor beta chains follows, all from one sample in a study of blood T cells in healthy people across ages. TCRdb re-analysed the 5' RACE reads in MiXCR, keeping a single row per CDR3 protein. The data hold 1.5 million to 2 million distinct CDR3 sequences, with about 32% observed a single time. Sequenced sample: blood. The receptors derive from a woman aged 25 to 39 in good health. The CDR3 runs from the conserved cysteine through the conserved F or W. Fields, in order: V gene, D gene, clone size, J gene, CDR3 DNA, CDR3 protein. The D gene is left open where the match is weak. Only part of the rows carry a size: once, few, many, or a class if the clone is expanded.

V: TRBV20-1; D: -; size: -; J: TRBJ2-7; DNA: TGCAGTGCTAGAGGGGGTCCCTACCCCTACGAGCAGTACTTC; CDR3: CSARGGPYPYEQYF
V: TRBV27; D: TRBD1; size: few; J: TRBJ2-7; DNA: TGTGCCAGCCAACCCGGGACAGGGTTGTACGAGCAGTACTTC; CDR3: CASQPGTGLYEQYF
V: TRBV28; D: -; size: -; J: TRBJ1-2; DNA: TGTGCCAGCAGTGATACCCGGAGAGGTACCCGGTATGGCTACACCTTC; CDR3: CASSDTRRGTRYGYTF
V: TRBV7-9; D: -; size: few; J: TRBJ2-7; DNA: TGTGCCAGCAGCCGGACTCCCCAGGTCTACGAGCAGTACTTC; CDR3: CASSRTPQVYEQYF
V: TRBV3-1; D: TRBD2; size: few; J: TRBJ2-1; DNA: TGTGCCAGCAGCCACTCGTTACAGGCTAGCGGGGGGGCCCTTTACAATGAGCAGTTCTTC; CDR3: CASSHSLQASGGALYNEQFF
V: TRBV2; D: -; size: -; J: TRBJ2-3; DNA: TGTGCCAGCAGTTGGGCCAGAAACACAGATACGCAGTATTTT; CDR3: CASSWARNTDTQYF
V: TRBV29-1; D: -; size: -; J: TRBJ1-5; DNA: TGCAGCGTTGCTATAACAGGGAACAGCAATCAGCCCCAGCATTTT; CDR3: CSVAITGNSNQPQHF
V: TRBV5-6; D: -; size: -; J: TRBJ1-4; DNA: TGTGCCAGCAGCTCGGACCCCACGGGAAAACTGTTTTTT; CDR3: CASSSDPTGKLFF
V: TRBV4-1; D: TRBD1; size: few; J: TRBJ1-5; DNA: TGCGCCAGCAGCCCCCGGGACAGAGCAGAGCAGCCCCAGCATTTT; CDR3: CASSPRDRAEQPQHF
V: TRBV6-5; D: -; size: -; J: TRBJ2-3; DNA: TGTGCCAGCAGTCCCCGGGACGGTGGCACAGATACGCAGTATTTT; CDR3: CASSPRDGGTDTQYF
V: TRBV11-2; D: -; size: -; J: TRBJ1-2; DNA: TGTGCCAGCAGCTTAGGGGGGATACGAGGCGATGGCTACACCTTC; CDR3: CASSLGGIRGDGYTF
V: TRBV4-1; D: TRBD2; size: -; J: TRBJ2-7; DNA: TGCGCCAGCAGCCAAGAAAAGGCGGGAGGCTCCTACGAGCAGTACTTC; CDR3: CASSQEKAGGSYEQYF
V: TRBV20-1; D: TRBD2; size: -; J: TRBJ2-3; DNA: TGCAGTGCTCGCTTAGCGGGGGGGCCGGCGGATACGCAGTATTTT; CDR3: CSARLAGGPADTQYF